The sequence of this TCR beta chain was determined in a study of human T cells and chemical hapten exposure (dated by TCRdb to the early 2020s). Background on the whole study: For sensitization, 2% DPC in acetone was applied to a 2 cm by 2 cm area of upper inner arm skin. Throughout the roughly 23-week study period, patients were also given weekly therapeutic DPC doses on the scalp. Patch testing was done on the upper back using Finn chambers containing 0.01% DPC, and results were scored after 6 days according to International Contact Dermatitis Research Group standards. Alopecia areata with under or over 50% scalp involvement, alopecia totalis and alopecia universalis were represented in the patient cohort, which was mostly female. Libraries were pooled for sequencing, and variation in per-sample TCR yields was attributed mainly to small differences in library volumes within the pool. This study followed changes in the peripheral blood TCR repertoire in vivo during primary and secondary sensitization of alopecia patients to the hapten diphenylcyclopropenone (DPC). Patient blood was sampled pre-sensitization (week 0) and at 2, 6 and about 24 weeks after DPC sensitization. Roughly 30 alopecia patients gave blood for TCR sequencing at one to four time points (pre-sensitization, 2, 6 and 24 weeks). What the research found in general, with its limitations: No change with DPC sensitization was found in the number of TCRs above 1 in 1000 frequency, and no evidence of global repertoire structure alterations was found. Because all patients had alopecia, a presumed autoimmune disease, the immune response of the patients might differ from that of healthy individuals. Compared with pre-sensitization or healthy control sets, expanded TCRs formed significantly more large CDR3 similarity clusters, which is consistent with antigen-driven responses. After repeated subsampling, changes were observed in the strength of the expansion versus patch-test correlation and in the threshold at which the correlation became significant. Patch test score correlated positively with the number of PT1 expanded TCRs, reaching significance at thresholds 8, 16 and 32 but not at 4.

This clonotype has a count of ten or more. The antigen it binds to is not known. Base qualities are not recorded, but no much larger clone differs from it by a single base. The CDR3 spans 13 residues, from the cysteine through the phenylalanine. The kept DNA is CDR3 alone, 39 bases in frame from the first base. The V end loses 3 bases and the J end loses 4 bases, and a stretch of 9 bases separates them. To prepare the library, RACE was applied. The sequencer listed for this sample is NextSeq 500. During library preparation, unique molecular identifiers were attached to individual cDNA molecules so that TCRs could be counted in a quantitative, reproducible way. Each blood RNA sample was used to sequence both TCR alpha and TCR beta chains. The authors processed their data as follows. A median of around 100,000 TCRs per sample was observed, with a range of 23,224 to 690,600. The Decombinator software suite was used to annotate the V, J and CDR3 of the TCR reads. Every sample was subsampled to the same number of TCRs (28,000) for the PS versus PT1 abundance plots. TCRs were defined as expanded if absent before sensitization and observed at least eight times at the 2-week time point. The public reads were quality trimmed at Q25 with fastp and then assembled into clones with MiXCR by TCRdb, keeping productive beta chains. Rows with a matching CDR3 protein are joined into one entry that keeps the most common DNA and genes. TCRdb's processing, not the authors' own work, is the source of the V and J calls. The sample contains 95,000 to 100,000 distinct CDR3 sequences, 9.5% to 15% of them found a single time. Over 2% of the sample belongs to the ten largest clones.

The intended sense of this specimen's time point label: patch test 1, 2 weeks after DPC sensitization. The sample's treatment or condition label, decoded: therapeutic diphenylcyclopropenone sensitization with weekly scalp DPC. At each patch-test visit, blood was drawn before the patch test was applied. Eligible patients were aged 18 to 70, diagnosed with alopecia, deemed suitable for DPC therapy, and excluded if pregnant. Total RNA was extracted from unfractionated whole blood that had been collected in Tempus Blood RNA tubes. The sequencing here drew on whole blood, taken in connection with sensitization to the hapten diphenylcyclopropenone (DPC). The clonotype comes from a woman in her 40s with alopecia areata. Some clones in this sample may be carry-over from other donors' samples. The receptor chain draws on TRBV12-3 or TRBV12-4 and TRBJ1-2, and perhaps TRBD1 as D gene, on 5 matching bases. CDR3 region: CASSFQGGYGYTF. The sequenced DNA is TGTGCCAGCAGTTTTCAGGGAGGCTATGGCTACACCTTC.